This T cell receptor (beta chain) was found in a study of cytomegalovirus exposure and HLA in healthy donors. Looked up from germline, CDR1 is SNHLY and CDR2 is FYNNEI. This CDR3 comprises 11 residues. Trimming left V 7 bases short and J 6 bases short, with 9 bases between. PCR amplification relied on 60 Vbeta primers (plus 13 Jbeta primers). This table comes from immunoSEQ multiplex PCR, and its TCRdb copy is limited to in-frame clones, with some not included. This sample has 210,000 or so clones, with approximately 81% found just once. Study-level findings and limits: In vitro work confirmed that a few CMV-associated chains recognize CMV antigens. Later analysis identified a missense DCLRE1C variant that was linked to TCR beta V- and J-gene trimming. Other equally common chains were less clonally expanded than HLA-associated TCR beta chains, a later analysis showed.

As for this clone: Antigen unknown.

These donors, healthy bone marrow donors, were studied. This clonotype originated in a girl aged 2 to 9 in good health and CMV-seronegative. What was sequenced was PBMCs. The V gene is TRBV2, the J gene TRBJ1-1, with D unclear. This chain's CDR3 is CASNQESEAFF. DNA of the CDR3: TGTGCCAGCAACCAAGAGTCTGAAGCTTTCTTT. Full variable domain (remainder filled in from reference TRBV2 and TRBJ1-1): EPEVTQTPSHQVTQMGQEVILRCVPISNHLYFYWYRQILGQKVEFLVSFYNNEISEKSEIFDDQFSVERPDGSNFTLKIRSTKLEDSAMYFCASNQESEAFFGQGTRLTVV.